The next 19 T cell receptor beta chains were all read from a single sample in a study of beta chain features in type 1 diabetes. Expressed TCRB transcripts were sequenced because the entire RNA isolate underwent reverse transcription. Repertoires were generated with immunoSEQ multiplex PCR, while TCRdb's copy carries only in-frame clones and drops some. The sample yields a few hundred thousand clones, approximately 13% seen once. No antigen has been assigned to these receptors. Study-wide points: Across all four CD4+ subsets, people with type 1 diabetes showed modestly shorter TCRB CDR3s.

The sample taken for sequencing was naive CD4+ T cells from blood. The receptors shown here come from a woman under 30 with type 1 diabetes.

Comment on this clone: This sample includes further DNA sequences coding for the same CDR3. The J gene is TRBJ2-7, the V gene TRBV7-2; 9 bases are shared with TRBD1. The germline V gene has CDR1 SGHTA and CDR2 FQGNSA. The CDR3 is 14 amino acids. The V and J ends lost 6 bases and 2 bases, in that order; junction bases with no gene match: 5. The CDR3 nucleotides are TGTGCCAGCAGTCCGGACAGGGGTGCCTACGAGCAGTACTTC. It codes for CASSPDRGAYEQYF.

This clone was recorded a few times. The chain joins TRBV28 to TRBJ1-5; D gene uncertain. V lost 2 bases and J 3 bases, leaving 11 bases between the germline ends. There are 15 residues in the CDR3. Germline values: CDR1 MDHEN, CDR2 SYDVKM. The CDR3 reads CASSLQAGYNQPQHF. CDR3 DNA sequence: TGTGCCAGCAGTTTACAGGCAGGATACAATCAGCCCCAGCATTTT.

The genes are TRBV4-3 and TRBJ2-3; weak D call: TRBD2 (5 bases). CDR1 is LGHNA and CDR2 is YSLEER in the germline V gene. The CDR3 covers 14 residues. The V end lost 1 base, the J end lost 7 bases, and 12 bases lay between the germline ends. CDR3 nucleotides: TGCGCCAGCAGCCAAGCCCGGGGTGGGTATACGCAGTATTTT. Translating it yields CASSQARGGYTQYF.

This clone was counted between two and nine times. The rearrangement uses TRBV30 and TRBJ2-7; 15 bases are shared with TRBD2. The germline CDR1 and CDR2 sequences are GTSNPN and SVGIG (reference sequence). This CDR3 is built from 16 residues. The ends lost 2 bases at V and 6 bases at J; junction bases unmatched: 8. This chain's CDR3 is CAWSSARTSGRGEQYF. The CDR3 DNA reads as TGTGCCTGGAGTTCCGCCCGGACTAGCGGGAGGGGCGAGCAGTACTTC.

V usage is TRBV2 and J usage is TRBJ1-5, with unresolved D. Trimming took 4 bases from V and 0 from J, leaving 4 bases between them. From germline, CDR1 is SNHLY and CDR2 FYNNEI. This CDR3 is built from 13 residues. The CDR3: CASSVYSNQPQHF. CDR3 nucleotide sequence: TGTGCCAGCAGTGTTTATAGCAATCAGCCCCAGCATTTT.

The V gene is TRBV10-2, the J gene TRBJ2-7; 12 bases map to TRBD2. CDR3 length: 13 residues. Germline V CDR1 and CDR2: WSHSY, SAAADI. Losses at the gene ends were 7 bases for V and 3 bases for J; bases not matched to a gene: 1. The CDR3 region has the DNA TGCGCCAGCATGGGACTAGCGGGCTACGAGCAGTACGTC. It specifies CASMGLAGYEQYV.

The genes are TRBV30 and TRBJ2-5; D is unresolved. The CDR3 extends over 12 amino acids. The germline V gene encodes CDR1 GTSNPN and CDR2 SVGIG (reference sequence). Trimming stripped 5 bases from V and 2 bases from J, with 9 bases between. The CDR3 loop reads CAWDIAQETQYF. The DNA of the CDR3 is TGTGCCTGGGACATCGCTCAAGAGACCCAGTACTTC.

V is TRBV4-3 and J is TRBJ2-1; 7 nucleotides match TRBD1. Germline V lookup: CDR1 LGHNA, CDR2 YSLEER. CDR3 length: 15 amino acids. J was trimmed by 2 bases and V by 4 bases; bases with no gene match: 5. DNA of the CDR3: TGCGCCAGCAGCCTCAGGCAGGGGGCCTACAATGAGCAGTTCTTC. Protein product: CASSLRQGAYNEQFF.

This chain connects TRBV4-1 to TRBJ1-1; 8 bases line up with TRBD1. V lost 4 bases and J lost 0; bases outside the gene matches: 4. There are 15 residues in the CDR3. Germline loops: CDR1 MGHRA, CDR2 YSYEKL. CDR3 sequence (DNA): TGCGCCAGCAGCCCATGGGACAGGATGAACACTGAAGCTTTCTTT. Its protein product is CASSPWDRMNTEAFF.

The gene calls are TRBV19 and TRBJ1-2, with a weak D call TRBD1 (6 bases). Germline V lookup: CDR1 LNHDA, CDR2 SQIVND (reference sequence). The V end was cut by 3 bases, the J end by 8 bases, with 16 bases between. The CDR3 extends over 14 amino acids. CDR3 loop: CASSIESTGGGYTF. As DNA, the CDR3 is TGTGCCAGTAGTATTGAATCGACAGGTGGCGGCTACACCTTC.

The rearrangement uses TRBV18 and TRBJ1-1; 9 nucleotides agree with TRBD1. The length of the CDR3 is 17 residues. V lost 4 bases, J lost 6 bases, and 15 bases stayed unmatched. CDR1 KGHSH and CDR2 LQKENI come from the germline V gene. The DNA for the CDR3 is TGTGCCAGCTCACTGATCCCGGGACAGGGCTCGACAGCTGAAGCTTTCTTT. Translating it yields CASSLIPGQGSTAEAFF. Combining the CDR3 with reference TRBV18 and TRBJ1-1 gives the whole variable domain NAGVMQNPRHLVRRRGQEARLRCSPMKGHSHVYWYRQLPEEGLKFMVYLQKENIIDESGMPKERFSAEFPKEGPSILRIQQVVRGDSAAYFCASSLIPGQGSTAEAFFGQGTRLTVV.

Only a few counts were recorded for this clone. This chain connects TRBV7-2 to TRBJ2-1, with 7 positions matching TRBD2. V dropped 1 base and J dropped 2; count of bases not matched to a gene: 2. This CDR3 spans 15 amino acids. Germline V CDR1 and CDR2: SGHTA, FQGNSA. Here the CDR3 reads CASSLVGLTYNEQFF. The CDR3 region has the DNA TGTGCCAGCAGCTTAGTGGGACTAACCTACAATGAGCAGTTCTTC.

This clone was detected a few times. V usage is TRBV6-1 and J usage is TRBJ2-7, with 11 bases lining up with TRBD1. Germline trimming cut 4 bases from V and 6 bases from J; bases unmatched to any gene: 5. CDR1 and CDR2 from the germline V gene are MNHNS and SASEGT. The CDR3 is made up of 14 amino acids. The CDR3 reads CASSASGTGGEQYV. The CDR3 nucleotides read TGTGCCAGCAGTGCGTCCGGGACAGGGGGCGAGCAGTACGTC.

V is TRBV5-6 and J is TRBJ2-7, with a weak D call TRBD1 (6 bases). This CDR3 is 14 amino acids long. Germline V gives CDR1 SGHDT, CDR2 YYEEEE. Trimming pared 6 bases from V and 5 bases from J, leaving 18 bases between. CDR3 bases: TGTGCCAGCACCGGTGACAGGTCCAACCACGAGCAGTACGTC. Translation gives CASTGDRSNHEQYV.

This clone was counted a few times. The gene calls are TRBV7-9 and TRBJ2-1; 10 nucleotides align to TRBD2. The CDR3 length is 17 residues. Germline trimming cut 4 bases from V and 1 base from J; bases unmatched to any gene: 7. Looked up from germline, CDR1 is SEHNR and CDR2 is FQNEAQ (reference sequence). The CDR3 nucleotides read TGTGCCAGCAGCTCGTCTAGCGGGAGTTGGTCCTACAATGAGCAGTTCTTC. It translates to CASSSSSGSWSYNEQFF. Filled out from reference TRBV7-9 and TRBJ2-1, the complete variable domain reads DTGVSQNPRHKITKRGQNVTFRCDPISEHNRLYWYRQTLGQGPEFLTYFQNEAQLEKSRLLSDRFSAERPKGSFSTLEIQRTEQGDSAMYLCASSSSSGSWSYNEQFFGPGTRLTVL.

The V and J genes are TRBV29-1 and TRBJ2-7; perhaps TRBD1 as D (6 bases). Per germline, CDR1 SQVTM and CDR2 ANQGSEA. Between the trimmed V and J ends, which lost 7 bases and 3 bases, there was a span of 19 bases. The CDR3 spans 14 residues. This CDR3 is CSAQGWDRNYEQYF. As DNA, the CDR3 is TGCAGCGCCCAGGGGTGGGACCGGAACTACGAGCAGTACTTC.

The chain recombines TRBV9 with TRBJ1-2; D gene ambiguous. The germline V gene has CDR1 SGDLS and CDR2 YYNGEE. Trimming took off 3 bases at V and 2 bases at J, with 11 bases between the two ends. The CDR3 runs to 14 residues. As DNA, the CDR3 is TGTGCCAGCAGCGGACATGGAAACAACTATGGCTACACCTTC. It yields the protein CASSGHGNNYGYTF. The full variable domain, rest sourced from reference TRBV9 and TRBJ1-2, is DSGVTQTPKHLITATGQRVTLRCSPRSGDLSVYWYQQSLDQGLQFLIQYYNGEERAKGNILERFSAQQFPDLHSELNLSSLELGDSALYFCASSGHGNNYGYTFGSGTRLTVV.

The chain has TRBV30 and TRBJ1-4, with D possibly being TRBD1 (6 bases). Germline loops: CDR1 GTSNPN, CDR2 SVGIG (reference sequence). This CDR3 is 13 amino acids long. Deletions cut 5 bases from V and 8 bases from J, with 15 bases between. As DNA, the CDR3 is TGTGCCTGGGGGGGCGCAGGGCGGGAAAAACTGTTTTTT. Protein: CAWGGAGREKLFF.

This chain connects TRBV13 to TRBJ2-2, with 9 bases fitting TRBD2. The V gene's germline CDR1 is PRHDT and CDR2 FYEKMQ (reference sequence). CDR3 length: 16 residues. With 5 bases clipped from V and 5 bases from J, the junction kept 9 bases outside the gene matches. Here the CDR3 DNA reads TGTGCCAGCAGCCACCGTGGCGGGAGGGGGACCGGGGAGCTGTTTTTT. Translating it yields CASSHRGGRGTGELFF.